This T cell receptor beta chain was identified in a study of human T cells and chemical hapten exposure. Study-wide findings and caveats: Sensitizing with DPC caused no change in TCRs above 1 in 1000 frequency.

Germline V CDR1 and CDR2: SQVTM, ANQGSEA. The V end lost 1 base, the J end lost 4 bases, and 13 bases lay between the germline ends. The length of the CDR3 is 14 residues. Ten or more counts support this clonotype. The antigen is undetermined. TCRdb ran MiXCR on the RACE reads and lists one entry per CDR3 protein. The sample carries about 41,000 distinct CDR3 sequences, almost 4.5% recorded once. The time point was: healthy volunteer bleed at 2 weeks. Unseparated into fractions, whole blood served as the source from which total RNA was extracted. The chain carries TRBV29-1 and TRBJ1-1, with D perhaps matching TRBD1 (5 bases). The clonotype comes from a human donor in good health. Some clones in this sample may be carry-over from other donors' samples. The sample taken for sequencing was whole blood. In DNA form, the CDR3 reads TGCAGCGTTGAAGTCCTAGACGGGGGCACTGAAGCTTTCTTT. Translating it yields CSVEVLDGGTEAFF. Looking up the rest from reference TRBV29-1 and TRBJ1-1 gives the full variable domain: SAVISQKPSRDICQRGTSLTIQCQVDSQVTMMFWYRQQPGQSLTLIATANQGSEATYESGFVIDKFPISRPNLTFSTLTVSNMSPEDSSIYLCSVEVLDGGTEAFFGQGTRLTVV.